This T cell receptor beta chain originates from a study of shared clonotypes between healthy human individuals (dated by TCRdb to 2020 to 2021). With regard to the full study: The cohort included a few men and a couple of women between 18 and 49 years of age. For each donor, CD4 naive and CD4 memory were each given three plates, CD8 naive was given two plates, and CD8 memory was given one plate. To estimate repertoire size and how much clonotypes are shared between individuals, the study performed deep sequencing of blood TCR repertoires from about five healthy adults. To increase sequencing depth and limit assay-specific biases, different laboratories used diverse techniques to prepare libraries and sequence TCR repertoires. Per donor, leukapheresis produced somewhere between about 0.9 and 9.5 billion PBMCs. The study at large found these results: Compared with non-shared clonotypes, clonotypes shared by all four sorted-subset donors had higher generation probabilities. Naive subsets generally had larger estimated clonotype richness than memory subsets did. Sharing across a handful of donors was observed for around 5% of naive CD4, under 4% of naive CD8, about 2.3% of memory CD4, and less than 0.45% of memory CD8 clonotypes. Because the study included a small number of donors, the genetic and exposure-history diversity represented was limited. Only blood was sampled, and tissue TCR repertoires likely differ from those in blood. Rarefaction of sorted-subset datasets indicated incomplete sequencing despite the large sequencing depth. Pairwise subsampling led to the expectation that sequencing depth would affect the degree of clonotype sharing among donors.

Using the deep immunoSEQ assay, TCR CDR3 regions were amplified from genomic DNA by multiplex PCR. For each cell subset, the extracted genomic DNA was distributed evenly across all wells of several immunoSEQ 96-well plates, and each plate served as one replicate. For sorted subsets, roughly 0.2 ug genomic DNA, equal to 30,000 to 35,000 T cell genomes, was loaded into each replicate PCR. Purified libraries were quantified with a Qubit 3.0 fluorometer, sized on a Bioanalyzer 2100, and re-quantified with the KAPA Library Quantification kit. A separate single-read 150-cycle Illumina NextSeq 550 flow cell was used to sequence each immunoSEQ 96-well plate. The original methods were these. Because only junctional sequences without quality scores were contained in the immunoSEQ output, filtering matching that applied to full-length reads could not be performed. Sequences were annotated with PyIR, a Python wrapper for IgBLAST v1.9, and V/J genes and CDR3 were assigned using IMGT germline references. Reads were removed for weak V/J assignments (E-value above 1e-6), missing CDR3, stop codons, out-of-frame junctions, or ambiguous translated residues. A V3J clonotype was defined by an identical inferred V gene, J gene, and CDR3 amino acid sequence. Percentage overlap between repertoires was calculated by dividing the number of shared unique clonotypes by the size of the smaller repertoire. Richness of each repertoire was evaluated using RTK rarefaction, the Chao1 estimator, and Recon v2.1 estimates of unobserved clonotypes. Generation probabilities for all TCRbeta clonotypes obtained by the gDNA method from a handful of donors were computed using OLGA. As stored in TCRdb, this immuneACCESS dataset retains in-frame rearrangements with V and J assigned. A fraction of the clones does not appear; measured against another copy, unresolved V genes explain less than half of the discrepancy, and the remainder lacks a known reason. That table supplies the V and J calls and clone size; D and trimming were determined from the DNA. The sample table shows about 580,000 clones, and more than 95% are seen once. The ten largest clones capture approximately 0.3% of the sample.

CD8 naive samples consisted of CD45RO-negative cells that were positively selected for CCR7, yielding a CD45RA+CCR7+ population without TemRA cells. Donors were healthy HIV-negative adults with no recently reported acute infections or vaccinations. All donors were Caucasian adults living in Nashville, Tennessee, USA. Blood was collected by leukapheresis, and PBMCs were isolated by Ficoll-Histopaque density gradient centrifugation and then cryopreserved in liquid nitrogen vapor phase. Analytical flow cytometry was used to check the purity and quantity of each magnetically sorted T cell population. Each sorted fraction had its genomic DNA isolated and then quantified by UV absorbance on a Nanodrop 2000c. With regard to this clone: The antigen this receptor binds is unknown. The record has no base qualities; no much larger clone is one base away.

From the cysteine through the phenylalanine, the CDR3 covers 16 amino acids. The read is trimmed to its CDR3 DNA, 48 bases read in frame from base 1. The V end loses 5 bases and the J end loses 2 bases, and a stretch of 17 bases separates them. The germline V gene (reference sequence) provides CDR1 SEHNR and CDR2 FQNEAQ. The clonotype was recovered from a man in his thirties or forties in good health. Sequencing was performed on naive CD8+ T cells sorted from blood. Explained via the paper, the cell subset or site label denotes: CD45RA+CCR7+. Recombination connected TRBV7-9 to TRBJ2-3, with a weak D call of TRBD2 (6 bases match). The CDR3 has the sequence CASSPSLARPTDTQYF. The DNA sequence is TGTGCCAGCAGCCCCTCACTAGCAAGGCCCACAGATACGCAGTATTTT. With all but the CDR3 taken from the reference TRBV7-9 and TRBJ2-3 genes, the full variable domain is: DTGVSQNPRHKITKRGQNVTFRCDPISEHNRLYWYRQTLGQGPEFLTYFQNEAQLEKSRLLSDRFSAERPKGSFSTLEIQRTEQGDSAMYLCASSPSLARPTDTQYFGPGTRLTVL.